This T cell receptor (beta chain) was recorded in a study of blood T cells in healthy people across ages. Study context: There was about one barcoded beta molecule captured by template switching per two T cells.

Study findings and constraints: Underestimates were what the diversity estimates from one million T cells were considered to be. Versus aged donors, long-lived donors had higher diversity and more naive CD4+ cells.

The use of a sample-barcoded 5' primer and a J-beta primer mix characterized a second PCR of roughly 6 to 11 cycles. Via MiXCR, TCRdb re-called the 5' RACE reads, giving one row per CDR3 protein. The sample yields about a million distinct CDR3 sequences, around 48% seen once. The CDR3 contains 14 residues. Germline CDR1 and CDR2: SQVTM and ANQGSEA. Trimming shortened V by 4 bases and J by 5 bases, and 15 bases separated the two germline ends. In regard to this clonotype: Its antigen is as yet unknown.

Total RNA was isolated from each sample in quantities of at least 6 micrograms. Sequencing input: blood. The rearrangement links TRBV29-1 to TRBJ1-5; possible D gene TRBD1, 5 bases. The sequence was obtained from a young man in good health. CDR3 region: CSVGAGTGDQPQHF. The CDR3 nucleotides are TGCAGCGTTGGTGCAGGGACCGGGGATCAGCCCCAGCATTTT.